The next 6 T cell receptor beta chains were all read from a single sample in a study of blood T cell repertoires in COVID-19. Sequencing used immunoSEQ multiplex PCR; TCRdb keeps in-frame clones, though not all of them. The table includes a few hundred thousand clones, roughly 90% detected once. Sequenced material: PBMCs or T cells enriched from blood (not recorded which). The receptor set was obtained from a woman aged 25 to 39 who had recovered from COVID-19.

J is TRBJ1-2 and V is TRBV2, with no clear D. Looked up from germline, CDR1 is SNHLY and CDR2 is FYNNEI. The germline V and J ends were trimmed by 6 bases and 4 bases, with 12 bases remaining between them. The CDR3 consists of 13 residues. The CDR3 DNA follows: TGTGCCAGCAGCCGTGACTCAACCTATGGCTACACCTTC. It translates to CASSRDSTYGYTF.

The gene calls are TRBV5-1 and TRBJ2-1; 9 nucleotides agree with TRBD2. CDR3 length: 15 amino acids. Trimming at V came to 4 bases and at J to 5 bases, leaving 7 bases not matched to a gene. Germline V gene lookup returns CDR1 SGHRS and CDR2 YFSETQ. The DNA for the CDR3 is TGCGCCAGCAGCCCGAGGACTAGCGCTAACAATGAGCAGTTCTTC. Its protein product is CASSPRTSANNEQFF.

Only one count was recorded for this clone. The sample holds other DNA sequences that translate to the same CDR3. The rearrangement uses TRBV9 and TRBJ1-2; 7 nucleotides align to TRBD1. The germline V gene encodes CDR1 SGDLS and CDR2 YYNGEE. The V and J ends lost 5 bases and 8 bases, in that order; junction bases with no gene match: 3. This CDR3 contains 11 residues. The CDR3 reads CASRQGSGYTF. The DNA of the CDR3 is TGTGCCAGCAGACAGGGGAGCGGCTACACCTTC.

The V gene is TRBV5-1, the J gene TRBJ2-7; the D gene is possibly TRBD2 (5 bases). V shed 3 bases and J shed 5 bases, with 15 bases lying between them. CDR3 length equals 14 residues. Germline V gives CDR1 SGHRS, CDR2 YFSETQ. The CDR3: CASSYSEGSNEQYF. The CDR3 bases are TGCGCCAGCAGCTACAGTGAGGGCTCGAACGAGCAGTACTTC.

The V and J genes are TRBV30 and TRBJ1-2; D is perhaps TRBD1 (6 bases). This CDR3 has 18 residues. V gave up 2 bases and J gave up 7 bases, with 29 bases separating them. The germline V gene encodes CDR1 GTSNPN and CDR2 SVGIG (reference sequence). The CDR3 sequence: CAWSRSGTGRFGSGGYTF. CDR3 DNA: TGTGCCTGGAGTAGATCCGGCACAGGGCGTTTTGGTTCGGGTGGCTACACCTTC.

The chain employs TRBV19 and TRBJ1-5; TRBD1 agrees at 8 bases. After removal of 7 bases from V and 0 bases from J, the junction contained 8 bases not matched to a gene. Looked up from germline, CDR1 is LNHDA and CDR2 is SQIVND (reference sequence). The CDR3 covers 16 residues. CDR3 region: CASTRQGSFSNQPQHF. The CDR3 DNA follows: TGTGCCAGTACCAGACAGGGGTCTTTTAGCAATCAGCCCCAGCATTTT. The variable domain in full, completed from reference TRBV19 and TRBJ1-5, reads DGGITQSPKYLFRKEGQNVTLSCEQNLNHDAMYWYRQDPGQGLRLIYYSQIVNDFQKGDIAEGYSVSREKKESFPLTVTSAQKNPTAFYLCASTRQGSFSNQPQHFGDGTRLSIL.